These T cell receptor beta chains were read from a single sample in a study of shared clonotypes between healthy human individuals. Only in-frame clones appear in the TCRdb table, and some are missing; sequencing was by immunoSEQ multiplex PCR. Here the sample spans approximately 1.9 million clones, approximately 92% being singletons. The sequenced sample was naive CD8+ T cells from PBMCs. These receptors were obtained from a man between 18 and 29 years old in good health. Some clones in this sample may be carry-over from other donors' samples. Both conserved end residues are part of each CDR3. A D gene is named only where the DNA matches it firmly. Size is stated for part of the rows, as once, few or many counts, or as a class when the clone is expanded.

TRBJ2-5,NA,TRBD1,TRBV9,CASSATGTVGETQYF,TGTGCCAGCAGCGCCACCGGGACAGTGGGAGAGACCCAGTACTTC
TRBJ2-7,NA,NA,TRBV9,CASSSADSEIYEQYF,TGTGCCAGCAGCTCCGCCGACTCAGAAATCTACGAGCAGTACTTC
TRBJ2-1,NA,NA,TRBV29-1,CSVEGQGAYNEQFF,TGCAGCGTTGAGGGCCAGGGCGCCTACAATGAGCAGTTCTTC
TRBJ1-1,NA,TRBD1,TRBV14,CASSQELGQGKAFF,TGTGCCAGCAGCCAGGAGCTCGGACAGGGGAAAGCTTTCTTT
TRBJ1-1,NA,NA,TRBV27,CASVVGGGTEAFF,TGTGCCAGCGTAGTAGGTGGGGGCACTGAAGCTTTCTTT
TRBJ2-1,NA,NA,TRBV19,CASGVREQFF,TGTGCCAGTGGGGTGAGGGAGCAGTTCTTC
TRBJ1-2,NA,TRBD1,TRBV7-9,CASSPPLSFDRGRIYGYTF,TGTGCCAGCAGCCCACCGCTGTCCTTCGACAGGGGGCGAATCTATGGCTACACCTTC
TRBJ1-1,NA,NA,TRBV19,CASSIGMFVNTEAFF,TGTGCCAGTAGTATAGGGATGTTCGTGAACACTGAAGCTTTCTTT
TRBJ2-7,NA,TRBD1,TRBV29-1,CSVRVRGSYEQYF,TGCAGCGTTCGGGTCAGGGGGTCCTACGAGCAGTACTTC
TRBJ2-3,NA,TRBD2,TRBV5-4,CASSFLAGVADTQYF,TGTGCCAGCAGCTTTCTAGCGGGAGTGGCAGATACGCAGTATTTT
TRBJ2-3,NA,TRBD1,TRBV28,CASSLAPGQAFTDTQYF,TGTGCCAGCAGTTTGGCCCCGGGACAGGCTTTCACAGATACGCAGTATTTT
TRBJ1-2,NA,TRBD1,TRBV5-8,CASSPPGTGSGGYTF,TGTGCCAGCAGCCCACCCGGGACAGGGTCTGGCGGCTACACCTTC
TRBJ2-1,NA,NA,TRBV11-3,CASSGRGYNEQFF,TGTGCCAGCAGCGGCAGGGGTTACAATGAGCAGTTCTTC
TRBJ2-1,once,TRBD2,TRBV7-9,CASSSRLADSYNEQFF,TGTGCCAGCAGCTCTAGACTAGCGGACTCCTACAATGAGCAGTTCTTC
TRBJ2-1,NA,NA,TRBV19,CASARVGPHNEQFF,TGTGCCAGTGCTAGGGTGGGCCCCCACAATGAGCAGTTCTTC
TRBJ2-2,NA,TRBD2,TRBV19,CASSIPSGTGELFF,TGTGCCAGTAGTATCCCTAGCGGAACCGGGGAGCTGTTTTTT
TRBJ1-5,NA,NA,TRBV7-9,CASSLDGVYQPQHF,TGTGCCAGCAGCTTAGACGGGGTGTATCAGCCCCAGCATTTT
TRBJ1-2,NA,NA,TRBV19,CATSGTTYGYTF,TGTGCCACCTCCGGGACCACCTATGGCTACACCTTC
TRBJ2-1,NA,NA,TRBV15,CATSREHNEQFF,TGTGCCACCAGCAGAGAACACAATGAGCAGTTCTTC
TRBJ2-7,NA,NA,TRBV23-1,CASSQWDF,TGCGCCAGCAGTCAATGGGACTTC
TRBJ2-2,NA,TRBD1,TRBV28,CASSSSGQGTTGELFF,TGTGCCAGCAGTTCCTCGGGACAGGGAACCACCGGGGAGCTGTTTTTT
TRBJ2-1,NA,TRBD2,TRBV11-3,CASSLDHGSGENNEQFF,TGTGCCAGCAGCTTAGATCATGGTAGCGGGGAAAACAATGAGCAGTTCTTC
TRBJ1-4,NA,NA,TRBV9,CASSVAGGDEKLFF,TGTGCCAGCAGCGTAGCGGGGGGGGACGAAAAACTGTTTTTT
TRBJ1-2,few,NA,TRBV2,CASPFLGESLYGYTF,TGTGCCAGCCCCTTCCTAGGGGAGTCCCTCTATGGCTACACCTTC
TRBJ2-7,NA,NA,TRBV10-3,CAISEGQKGREQYF,TGTGCCATCAGTGAGGGTCAAAAAGGCCGCGAGCAGTACTTC
TRBJ2-7,NA,TRBD1,TRBV14,CASSHLTGSYEQYF,TGTGCCAGCAGCCACCTGACAGGGTCCTACGAGCAGTACTTC
TRBJ1-1,NA,NA,TRBV28,CALSTGNTEAFF,TGTGCCCTCTCGACCGGGAACACTGAAGCTTTCTTT
TRBJ2-7,NA,NA,TRBV7-9,CASSGPLGRDYEQYF,TGTGCCAGCAGCGGCCCGTTGGGCAGAGACTACGAGCAGTACTTC
TRBJ2-7,NA,TRBD1,TRBV5-8,CASSQTGDYEQYF,TGTGCCAGCAGCCAAACAGGGGACTACGAGCAGTACTTC
TRBJ2-2,NA,NA,TRBV28,CASSFRKLGNTGELFF,TGTGCCAGCAGTTTCCGGAAATTGGGGAACACCGGGGAGCTGTTTTTT
TRBJ2-1,NA,NA,TRBV6-1,CASRTLVPEQFF,TGTGCCAGCAGAACTTTGGTACCTGAGCAGTTCTTC
TRBJ2-6,NA,TRBD1,TRBV6-7,CASSYSGQGTGANVLTF,TGTGCCAGCAGTTACTCGGGACAGGGGACTGGGGCCAACGTCCTGACTTTC
TRBJ1-2,NA,NA,TRBV29-1,CSGRTEDGYTF,TGCAGCGGCCGGACAGAAGATGGCTACACCTTC
TRBJ2-7,NA,TRBD1,TRBV9,CASSVGPGGNYEQYF,TGTGCCAGCAGCGTAGGGCCAGGGGGTAACTACGAGCAGTACTTC
TRBJ2-7,NA,TRBD2,TRBV10-3,CAISEGLAGTPYEQYF,TGTGCCATCAGTGAGGGACTAGCGGGGACTCCCTACGAGCAGTACTTC
TRBJ1-4,NA,NA,TRBV11-2,CASSIRRRDATNEKLFF,TGTGCCAGCAGCATCCGACGCCGGGACGCAACTAATGAAAAACTGTTTTTT
TRBJ2-2,NA,NA,TRBV7-6,CASSTPLLASTSTGELFF,TGTGCCAGCAGCACGCCCTTGCTGGCTAGCACCAGCACCGGGGAGCTGTTTTTT
TRBJ2-1,once,NA,TRBV28,CASRPLTGGWYNEQFF,TGTGCCAGCAGACCCTTGACAGGAGGCTGGTACAATGAGCAGTTCTTC